The table lists the clone carrying this T cell receptor beta chain with a few counts. This entry belongs to a study of blood T cell repertoires in COVID-19. TCRdb's table, derived via immunoSEQ multiplex PCR, lists solely in-frame clones and lacks some. The table has approximately 97,000 clones, around 90% seen once. The sequence was collected from a woman in her fifties or sixties with COVID-19, enrolled during active disease. Sequenced sample: peripheral blood.

The CDR3 loop is CASSARTGYGYTF. DNA of the CDR3: TGTGCCAGCAGCGCCCGGACAGGCTATGGCTACACCTTC. The chain carries TRBV7-9 and TRBJ1-2, with 7 bases aligning to TRBD1. This CDR3 spans 13 amino acids. Per the germline V gene, CDR1 is SEHNR and CDR2 is FQNEAQ (reference sequence). V trimming: 5 bases; J trimming: 4 bases; junction bases outside the gene matches: 4.